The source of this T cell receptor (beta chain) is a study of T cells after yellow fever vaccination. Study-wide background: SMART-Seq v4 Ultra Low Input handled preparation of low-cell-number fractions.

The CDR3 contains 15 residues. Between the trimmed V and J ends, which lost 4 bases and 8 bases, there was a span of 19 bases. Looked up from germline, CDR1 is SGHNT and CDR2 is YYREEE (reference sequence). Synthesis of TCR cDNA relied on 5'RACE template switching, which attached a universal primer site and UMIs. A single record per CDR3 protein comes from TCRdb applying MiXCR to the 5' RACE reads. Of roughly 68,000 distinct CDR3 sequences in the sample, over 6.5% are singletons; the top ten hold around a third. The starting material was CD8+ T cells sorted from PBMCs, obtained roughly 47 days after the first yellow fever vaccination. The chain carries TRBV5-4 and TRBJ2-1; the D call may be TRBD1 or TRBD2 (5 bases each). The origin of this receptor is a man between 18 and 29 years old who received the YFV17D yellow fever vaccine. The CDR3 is CASSADSAFGDEQFF. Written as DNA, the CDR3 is TGTGCCAGCAGCGCCGACAGCGCCTTCGGGGATGAGCAGTTCTTC. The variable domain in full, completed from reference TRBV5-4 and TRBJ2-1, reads ETGVTQSPTHLIKTRGQQVTLRCSSQSGHNTVSWYQQALGQGPQFIFQYYREEENGRGNFPPRFSGLQFPNYSSELNVNALELDDSALYLCASSADSAFGDEQFFGPGTRLTVL.